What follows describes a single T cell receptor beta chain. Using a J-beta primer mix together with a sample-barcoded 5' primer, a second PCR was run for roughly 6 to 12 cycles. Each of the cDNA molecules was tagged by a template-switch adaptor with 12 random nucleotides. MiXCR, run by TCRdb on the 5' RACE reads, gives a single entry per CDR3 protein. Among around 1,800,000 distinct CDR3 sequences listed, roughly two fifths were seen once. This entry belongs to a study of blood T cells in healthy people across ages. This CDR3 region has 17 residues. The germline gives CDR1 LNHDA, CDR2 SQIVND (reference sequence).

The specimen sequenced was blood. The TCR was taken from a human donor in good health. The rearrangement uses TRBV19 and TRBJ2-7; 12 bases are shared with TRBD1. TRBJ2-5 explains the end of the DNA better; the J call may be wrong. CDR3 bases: TGTGCCAGTAGTACTACTACCGGGACAGGGGGCGTCGGGACCCAGTACTTC. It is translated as CASSTTTGTGGVGTQYF.